A selection of T cell receptor beta chains follows, all from one sample in a study of OX40 agonist ivuxolimab in advanced cancers. TCRdb's copy holds only in-frame clones and misses some; the assay was immunoSEQ multiplex PCR. The sample yields tens of thousands of clones, about nine tenths seen once. This material consisted of CD4+ or CD8+ T cells sorted from blood, taken in a trial of the OX40 agonist ivuxolimab. These receptors all come from an adult with an advanced solid tumor such as melanoma, head and neck, liver or kidney cancer. CDR3s include the opening cysteine and the closing phenylalanine or tryptophan. Clone size appears in some rows only: once, few, many, or a class for an expanded clone.

CDR3	length	size	V	J
CASSKKQGSYEQYF	14	-	TRBV5-4	TRBJ2-7
CASSWDRSTDTQYF	14	-	TRBV6-5	TRBJ2-3
CASSSGGGQTQYF	13	-	TRBV5-1	TRBJ2-3
CASSYFGGVYNEQFF	15	-	TRBV6-5	TRBJ2-1
CASSQSWTGTQYF	13	-	TRBV4-3	TRBJ2-5
CASSQDGSNTEAFF	14	-	TRBV4-3	TRBJ1-1
CASSPSGTPGGKQYF	15	-	TRBV11-2	TRBJ2-7
CASKGPYYEQYF	12	-	TRBV6-5	TRBJ2-7
CASRQIMYTEAFF	13	-	TRBV6-5	TRBJ1-1
CASSIPDGQAGQPQHF	16	once	TRBV7-3	TRBJ1-5
CASSEFRTAYNEQFF	15	-	TRBV10-2	TRBJ2-1
CASSLGRYNSPLHF	14	-	TRBV6-5	TRBJ1-6
CASSLESDSNQPQHF	15	-	TRBV11-3	TRBJ1-5
CSVDGLSGGGSTDTQYF	17	-	TRBV29-1	TRBJ2-3
CASSTGNTGELFF	13	-	TRBV18	TRBJ2-2
CASSFSPRETQYF	13	-	TRBV7-6	TRBJ2-5
CARAWDTEASF	11	-	TRBV28	TRBJ1-1
CASSLGPGAMNTEAFF	16	-	TRBV5-1	TRBJ1-1
CASSLDGGGAGEQFF	15	-	TRBV7-9	TRBJ2-1
CASSQGTRGNSPLHF	15	-	TRBV4-1	TRBJ1-6
CASSQQGTEQFF	12	-	TRBV11-2	TRBJ2-1
CASSITDRGLGAFF	14	-	TRBV5-1	TRBJ1-1
CASSPPPGQQETQYF	15	once	TRBV11-3	TRBJ2-5
CAWIKRWGSANTGELFF	17	-	TRBV30	TRBJ2-2
CASSYGGNTEAFF	13	-	TRBV6-6	TRBJ1-1
CASSDNLGLHQPQHF	15	-	TRBV2	TRBJ1-5
CASSEILQGAAKLFF	15	-	TRBV2	TRBJ1-4
CASSLRTAAEGYTF	14	-	TRBV28	TRBJ1-2
CASSLGGGTSTEAFF	15	-	TRBV5-5	TRBJ1-1
CASSPGGRSYNEQFF	15	few	TRBV7-3	TRBJ2-1
CASSSLLITDTQYF	14	-	TRBV2	TRBJ2-3
CASHRGDTEAFF	12	-	TRBV6-1	TRBJ1-1
CASSKNRVNTGELFF	15	-	TRBV6-5	TRBJ2-2
CASSARRQGALSNTEAFF	18	-	TRBV2	TRBJ1-1
CASSYWTGPGTDTQYF	16	-	TRBV5-4	TRBJ2-3
CASSPQGVGQPQHF	14	-	TRBV7-8	TRBJ1-5
CAISDPSGTYEQYF	14	-	TRBV10-3	TRBJ2-7
CASSLAGQGHPEKLFF	16	-	TRBV5-6	TRBJ1-4
CASSRDNSYNEQFF	14	-	TRBV11-2	TRBJ2-1